This is a list of T cell receptor beta chains from one sample in a study of OX40 agonist ivuxolimab in advanced cancers. Clones were sequenced by immunoSEQ multiplex PCR, and TCRdb holds only the in-frame ones, with some missing. The table shows about 73,000 clones, with about nine tenths occurring only once. The material sequenced was CD4+ or CD8+ T cells sorted from blood, taken in a trial of the OX40 agonist ivuxolimab. The receptors come from an adult with an advanced solid tumor such as melanoma, head and neck, liver or kidney cancer. The conserved cysteine and the conserved F or W are not part of the CDR3 here. A D gene is named only where the DNA matches it firmly.

V	J	D	CDR3
TRBV9	TRBJ1-1	TRBD1	ASSARGEDTEAF
TRBV9	TRBJ2-3	NA	ASSVWWGGGTDTQY
TRBV27	TRBJ1-1	NA	ASSLTGQLEAF
TRBV27	TRBJ1-2	NA	ATWGRGGYT
TRBV4-1	TRBJ2-7	TRBD1	ASSQGWTGLYEQY
TRBV7-6	TRBJ1-6	NA	ASSLDRVHNNSPLH
TRBV7-9	TRBJ2-3	TRBD2	ASQEAGVGDTQY
TRBV7-8	TRBJ2-7	NA	ASSLSIQGYEQY
TRBV5-4	TRBJ1-1	NA	ASSLGRPPGTEAF
TRBV6-5	TRBJ1-4	TRBD1	ASSSGQTNEKLF
TRBV6-1	TRBJ2-7	NA	ASSLGGREQY
TRBV27	TRBJ2-1	TRBD2	ASSFGLAAEQF
TRBV5-1	TRBJ1-1	TRBD1	ASSFETGLNTEAF
TRBV7-2	TRBJ1-4	TRBD1	ASSLAPGTGATNEKLF
TRBV5-1	TRBJ2-6	NA	ASSPGALGANVLT
TRBV2	TRBJ2-7	NA	ASTPGSTYEQY
TRBV7-9	TRBJ2-1	NA	ASSLELGITYNEQF
TRBV18	TRBJ2-5	NA	ASSPRETQETQY
TRBV6-5	TRBJ2-7	NA	ASSYQGAGEQY
TRBV11-2	TRBJ2-7	TRBD1	ASSETGYEGEQY
TRBV7-8	TRBJ2-3	TRBD2	ASTPIAGGRWDTQY
TRBV11-2	TRBJ2-7	NA	ASSSTHSYEQY
TRBV27	TRBJ1-3	NA	ASSLTGYGNTIY
TRBV4-1	TRBJ2-7	NA	ASSLRQASYEQY
TRBV7-6	TRBJ2-5	NA	ASSSIGRETQY
TRBV10-2	TRBJ2-5	TRBD2	ASSESGGRQETQY
TRBV7-9	TRBJ1-4	NA	ASSFGREVTTNEKLF
TRBV28	TRBJ1-4	NA	ASSRGATNEKLF
TRBV6-6	TRBJ2-1	TRBD2	ASSRSGDYYNEQF
TRBV30	TRBJ2-2	TRBD1	ARTARDSYTGELF
TRBV11-2	TRBJ2-2	TRBD1	ASSPRTGGYTGELF
TRBV19	TRBJ2-7	NA	ASRGYRYEQY
TRBV5-1	TRBJ2-5	NA	ASSPTLGTVKETQY
TRBV29-1	TRBJ2-1	TRBD1	SVVESGGWF
TRBV2	TRBJ1-5	TRBD1	ASSEGQGLYSNQPQH
TRBV19	TRBJ2-7	NA	ASSVAGQPPYEQY
TRBV15	TRBJ2-1	NA	ATGDNFNEQF
TRBV9	TRBJ2-1	TRBD1	ASSVAPTGEPLPQLYNEQF
TRBV9	TRBJ2-3	TRBD1	ASSVDRGQGIFLDTQY
TRBV19	TRBJ2-2	NA	ASSIAGVNTGELF
TRBV19	TRBJ2-7	TRBD2	ASSPWTSGGDEQY
TRBV7-8	TRBJ2-3	NA	ASSLAAGMLDTQY
TRBV7-6	TRBJ2-7	TRBD1	ASSLEAGGRGEQY
TRBV4-2	TRBJ1-5	NA	ASSQDRSGRLPQH
TRBV19	TRBJ2-7	NA	ASSSGVYEQY
TRBV13	TRBJ2-7	TRBD1	ASSPWTGSNEQY